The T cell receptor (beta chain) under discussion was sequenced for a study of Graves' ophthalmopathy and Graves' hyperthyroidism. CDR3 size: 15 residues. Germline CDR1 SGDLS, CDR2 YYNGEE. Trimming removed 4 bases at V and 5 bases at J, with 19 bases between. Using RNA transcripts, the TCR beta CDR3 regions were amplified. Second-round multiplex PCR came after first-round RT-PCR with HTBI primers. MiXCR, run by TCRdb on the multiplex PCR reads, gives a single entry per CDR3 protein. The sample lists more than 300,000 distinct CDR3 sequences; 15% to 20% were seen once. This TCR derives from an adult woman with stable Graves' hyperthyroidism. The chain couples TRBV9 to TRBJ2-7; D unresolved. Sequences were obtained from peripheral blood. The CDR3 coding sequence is TGTGCCAGCAGCCCCCTAGTGGGCACTGGGGACGAGCAGTACTTC. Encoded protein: CASSPLVGTGDEQYF.